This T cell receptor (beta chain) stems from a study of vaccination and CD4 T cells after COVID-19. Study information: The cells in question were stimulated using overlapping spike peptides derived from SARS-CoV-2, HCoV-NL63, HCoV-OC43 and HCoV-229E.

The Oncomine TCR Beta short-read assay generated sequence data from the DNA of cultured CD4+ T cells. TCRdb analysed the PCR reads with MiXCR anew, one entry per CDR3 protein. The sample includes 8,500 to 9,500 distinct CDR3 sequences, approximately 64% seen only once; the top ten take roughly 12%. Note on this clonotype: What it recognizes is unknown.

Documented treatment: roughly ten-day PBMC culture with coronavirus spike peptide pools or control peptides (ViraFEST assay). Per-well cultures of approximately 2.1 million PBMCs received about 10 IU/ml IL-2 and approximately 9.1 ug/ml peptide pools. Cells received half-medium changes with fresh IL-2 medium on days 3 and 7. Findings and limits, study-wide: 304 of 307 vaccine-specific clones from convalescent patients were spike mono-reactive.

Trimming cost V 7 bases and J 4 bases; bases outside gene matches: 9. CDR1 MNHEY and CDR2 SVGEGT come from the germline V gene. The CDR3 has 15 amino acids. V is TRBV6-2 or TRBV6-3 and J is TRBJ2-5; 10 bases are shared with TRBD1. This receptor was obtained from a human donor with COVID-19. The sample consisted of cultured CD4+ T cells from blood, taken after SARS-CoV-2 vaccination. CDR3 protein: CASTTDRGQGETQYF. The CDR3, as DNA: TGTGCCAGCACTACAGACAGGGGGCAAGGAGAGACCCAGTACTTC.